This TCR beta chain was documented in a study of technical replicates of blood from a few donors. Sequenced by immunoSEQ multiplex PCR; TCRdb stores in-frame clones only, minus some. This table has around 84,000 clones, 95% to 98% appearing once. The length of the CDR3 is 11 residues. The V and J ends lost 3 bases and 8 bases respectively, with 6 bases between them. J is TRBJ2-3 and V is TRBV23-1; D gene unclear. Being an ORF, TRBV23-1 has a function that is uncertain. The origin of this receptor is a human donor in good health. Sequenced input: T cells isolated from PBMCs. DNA of the CDR3: TGCGCCAGCAGTCATGGCGGTACGCAGTATTTT. Translation: CASSHGGTQYF.